These 25 T cell receptor beta chains came from one sample sequenced in a study of neoadjuvant nivolumab and ipilimumab in lung cancer (dated by TCRdb to about 2020). The time point label for this specimen denotes: pretherapy, before neoadjuvant immune checkpoint inhibitors. Receptor libraries were prepared by the immunoSEQ multiplex PCR assay. TCRdb mirrors the immuneACCESS table, restricted to in-frame sequences. Some clones are absent from its copies; in checked studies, under half trace to an unresolved V gene, and the reason for the others is unknown. The sample data list roughly 18,000 clones, and 75% to 90% of these were observed just once. The ten biggest clones cover around 2.1% of the sample. The source was peripheral blood, collected before neoadjuvant nivolumab, alone or with ipilimumab. The receptors derive from an adult with non-small cell lung cancer.

The gene calls are TRBV29-1 and TRBJ2-1; 10 positions match TRBD2. CDR1 SQVTM and CDR2 ANQGSEA come from the germline V gene. The CDR3 is 15 amino acids. V lost 6 bases and J lost 0; bases outside the gene matches: 5. The CDR3 DNA reads as TGCAGCGTCAAACCTAGCGGGAGCTCCTACAATGAGCAGTTCTTC. Translation gives CSVKPSGSSYNEQFF.

The chain is built from TRBV7-9 and TRBJ1-4; D is perhaps TRBD1 (5 bases). Germline CDR1 is SEHNR and CDR2 is FQNEAQ (reference sequence). The CDR3 consists of 17 residues. Trimming left V 1 base short and J 3 bases short, with 15 bases between. The CDR3 DNA follows: TGTGCCAGCAGCTTAGTCGGGGCCGGCCTTTCTAATGAAAAACTGTTTTTT. Translating gives CASSLVGAGLSNEKLFF.

The CDR3 DNA sequence: TGTGCCTGGAGTGTTCTCAATCAGCCCCAGCATTTT. Translated: CAWSVLNQPQHF. The gene calls are TRBV30 and TRBJ1-5; D unclear. Trimming took off 0 bases at V and 3 bases at J, with 3 bases between the two ends. The length of the CDR3 is 12 residues. Germline CDR1 GTSNPN, CDR2 SVGIG (reference sequence).

The chain recombines TRBV7-2 with TRBJ2-3; 7 positions match TRBD1. The CDR3 runs 16 residues. Germline CDR1 reads SGHTA; CDR2 reads FQGNSA. V gave up 2 bases and J gave up 2 bases; unmatched junction bases: 7. In DNA, the CDR3 is TGTGCCAGCAGCTTACGGCCAGGGGGTTCCACAGATACGCAGTATTTT. It is translated as CASSLRPGGSTDTQYF.

The chain combines TRBV5-4 with TRBJ2-5; D is ambiguous. The CDR3 is made up of 13 amino acids. From germline, CDR1 is SGHNT and CDR2 YYREEE (reference sequence). V dropped 2 bases and J dropped 3 bases, with 8 bases sitting between them. Written as DNA, the CDR3 is TGTGCCAGCAGCTTCTTCGCTGAAGAGACCCAGTACTTC. Translated: CASSFFAEETQYF.

The V call is TRBV18, the J call TRBJ2-1; no clear D. Germline V CDR1 and CDR2: KGHSH, LQKENI. The CDR3 has 13 residues. The V end lost 1 base, the J end lost 11 bases, and 12 bases lay between the germline ends. CDR3 residues: CASSPLSGSKQFF. In DNA form, the CDR3 reads TGTGCCAGCTCACCACTATCTGGGTCCAAGCAGTTCTTC.

This chain uses TRBV7-9 with TRBJ2-7; 8 bases align to TRBD1. The germline V gene encodes CDR1 SEHNR and CDR2 FQNEAQ (reference sequence). After removal of 1 base from V and 9 bases from J, the junction contained 11 bases not matched to a gene. CDR3 length equals 15 residues. The CDR3 sequence is CASSLDGTGPMGQYF. The CDR3, as DNA: TGTGCCAGCAGCTTAGACGGGACAGGTCCCATGGGGCAGTACTTC.

This clone appeared a single time. The chain uses TRBV18 and TRBJ2-7, with a tentative D call TRBD2 (5 bases). V was trimmed by 2 bases and J by 5 bases, leaving 7 bases between them. The CDR3 extends over 12 amino acids. CDR1 KGHSH and CDR2 LQKENI come from the germline V gene. The CDR3 nucleotides read TGTGCCAGCTCACCAATGGGAGACGAGCAGTACTTC. Translating it yields CASSPMGDEQYF.

The chain links TRBV6-6 to TRBJ2-3, with TRBD1 as a possible D gene (6 bases). CDR1 and CDR2 from the germline V gene are MNHNY and SVGAGI (reference sequence). Trimming shortened V by 4 bases and J by 0 bases, and 11 bases separated the two germline ends. This CDR3 is built from 15 residues. This CDR3 is CASSLTGSSTDTQYF. As DNA, the CDR3 is TGTGCCAGCAGTTTGACAGGCTCTAGCACAGATACGCAGTATTTT.

The rearrangement joins TRBV19 to TRBJ2-1, with 15 nucleotides matching TRBD2. This CDR3 spans 17 amino acids. The V gene end was trimmed by 6 bases and the J gene end by 0 bases; junction bases not matched to a gene: 3. Germline assignment: CDR1 LNHDA and CDR2 SQIVND (reference sequence). The CDR3 bases are TGTGCCAGTAGCCGGGGACTAGCGGGGGGCTCCTACAATGAGCAGTTCTTC. This sequence encodes CASSRGLAGGSYNEQFF.

The chain combines TRBV14 with TRBJ2-3, with 13 bases fitting TRBD2. From germline, CDR1 is SGHDN and CDR2 FVKESK. The CDR3 length is 19 residues. Trimming removed 6 bases from V and 0 bases from J; junction bases left unmatched: 12. CDR3 residues: CASSQLTGLAGPSTDTQYF. DNA for the CDR3: TGTGCCAGCAGTCAACTCACGGGACTAGCGGGACCGAGCACAGATACGCAGTATTTT.

This clone appeared a few times. V is TRBV7-2 and J is TRBJ2-3, with TRBD2 identical over 8 bases. V gave up 5 bases and J gave up 4 bases; unmatched junction bases: 8. Looked up from germline, CDR1 is SGHTA and CDR2 is FQGNSA. The CDR3 covers 15 residues. CDR3 nucleotides: TGTGCCAGCAGCGGGCGGGCGGGAGGACCAGATACGCAGTATTTT. This gives the protein CASSGRAGGPDTQYF.

The chain employs TRBV9 and TRBJ2-5, with D tentatively TRBD1 (6 bases). The CDR3 has 13 residues. Trimming took 0 bases from V and 3 from J, leaving 6 bases between them. CDR1 and CDR2 (germline): SGDLS, YYNGEE. DNA of the CDR3: TGTGCCAGCAGCGTAGAGGGGGAAGAGACCCAGTACTTC. Translated, it gives CASSVEGEETQYF.

The rearrangement links TRBV12-5 to TRBJ2-3, with a tentative D call TRBD2 (6 bases). Per the germline V gene, CDR1 is LGHNT and CDR2 is FRNRAP. V dropped 0 bases and J dropped 7 bases, with 8 bases sitting between them. This CDR3 is 13 amino acids long. The CDR3 here is CASGLVGGYTQYF. The CDR3 nucleotides read TGTGCTAGTGGTTTGGTCGGGGGATATACGCAGTATTTT.

V gene TRBV11-3 combines with J gene TRBJ2-1; D gene uncertain. The V end was cut by 1 base, the J end by 9 bases, with 10 bases between. The germline V gene encodes CDR1 SGHNT and CDR2 YENEEA. The CDR3 has 13 residues. CDR3 protein: CASSLGFSSEQFF. The CDR3 DNA reads TGTGCCAGCAGCTTAGGCTTCAGTTCTGAGCAGTTCTTC.

The rearrangement links TRBV19 to TRBJ1-5, with D possibly being TRBD1 (6 bases). The V end lost 10 bases, the J end lost 2 bases, and 18 bases lay between the germline ends. The germline V gene has CDR1 LNHDA and CDR2 SQIVND (reference sequence). The CDR3 totals 15 residues. In DNA, the CDR3 is TGTGCCACCCAAGAGAGGGACATAGGCAATCAGCCCCAGCATTTT. This translates into CATQERDIGNQPQHF.

This chain connects TRBV27 to TRBJ1-2, with D unresolved. Germline V CDR1 and CDR2: MNHEY, SMNVEV (reference sequence). Trimming took off 5 bases at V and 7 bases at J, with 14 bases between the two ends. The CDR3 runs to 13 residues. The CDR3 region is CASSPTMGGGYTF. CDR3 nucleotide sequence: TGTGCCAGCAGTCCGACGATGGGTGGTGGCTACACCTTC.

V and J are TRBV6-5 and TRBJ1-1, with D unclear. V dropped 2 bases and J dropped 8 bases, with 12 bases sitting between them. CDR3 length equals 13 residues. Germline loops: CDR1 MNHEY, CDR2 SVGAGI. This CDR3 reads CASSYATANEAFF. The CDR3 DNA sequence: TGTGCCAGCAGTTACGCAACAGCGAACGAAGCTTTCTTT.

The chain links TRBV18 to TRBJ1-1, with a weak D call TRBD1 (6 bases). The CDR3 covers 14 residues. CDR1 and CDR2 from the germline V gene are KGHSH and LQKENI. Trimming took 4 bases from V and 2 from J, leaving 11 bases between them. The CDR3 DNA reads as TGTGCCAGCTCACTACAGGGTTACAACACTGAAGCTTTCTTT. This codes for CASSLQGYNTEAFF. The whole variable domain, filled in from reference TRBV18 and TRBJ1-1, reads NAGVMQNPRHLVRRRGQEARLRCSPMKGHSHVYWYRQLPEEGLKFMVYLQKENIIDESGMPKERFSAEFPKEGPSILRIQQVVRGDSAAYFCASSLQGYNTEAFFGQGTRLTVV.

The J gene is TRBJ1-1, the V gene TRBV7-6, with 7 bases identical to TRBD1. The CDR3 is made up of 18 amino acids. CDR1 and CDR2 from the germline V gene are SGHVS and FNYEAQ. V gave up 2 bases and J gave up 1 base; unmatched junction bases: 13. DNA of the CDR3: TGTGCCAGCAGCTTATCCTCAACGACAGGGACTTCGAACACTGAAGCTTTCTTT. Its translation is CASSLSSTTGTSNTEAFF.

J is TRBJ2-1 and V is TRBV30, with TRBD2 matching over 7 bases. Germline V gene lookup returns CDR1 GTSNPN and CDR2 SVGIG (reference sequence). With V trimmed by 7 bases and J by 5 bases, 11 bases remained unmatched. This CDR3 contains 14 residues. For the CDR3, the DNA is TGTGCCTTGGCGACCGCGGGAGACCACAATGAGCAGTTCTTC. Its protein product is CALATAGDHNEQFF. The entire variable domain, with the rest obtained from reference TRBV30 and TRBJ2-1, is as follows: SQTIHQWPATLVQPVGSPLSLECTVEGTSNPNLYWYRQAAGRGLQLLFYSVGIGQISSEVPQNLSASRPQDRQFILSSKKLLLSDSGFYLCALATAGDHNEQFFGPGTRLTVL.

This clone was seen only a few times. The chain couples TRBV7-4 to TRBJ1-2; D not resolved. Germline CDR1 and CDR2: SGHVT and SQSDAQ. Trimming took off 2 bases at V and 5 bases at J, with 15 bases between the two ends. The CDR3 length is 15 residues. The CDR3 DNA is TGTGCCAGCAGCTTACCGTATCCGCTTAGTTATGGCTACACCTTC. It translates to CASSLPYPLSYGYTF.

The rearrangement joins TRBV5-1 to TRBJ2-7; a possible D gene is TRBD1 (5 bases). The CDR3 consists of 14 residues. The V gene lost 0 bases and the J gene lost 3 bases, with 10 bases spanning the gap. From germline, CDR1 is SGHRS and CDR2 YFSETQ. The chain's CDR3 is CASSLAGQVYEQYF. As DNA, the CDR3 is TGCGCCAGCAGCTTGGCAGGGCAGGTCTACGAGCAGTACTTC.

The chain is built from TRBV9 and TRBJ2-7; 9 nucleotides agree with TRBD2. The junction had 5 bases not matched to a gene; V was cut back by 2 bases and J by 2 bases. The CDR3 is made up of 15 amino acids. Germline loops: CDR1 SGDLS, CDR2 YYNGEE. Written as DNA, the CDR3 is TGTGCCAGCAGCGTTTCTCCTAGCGGGACCTACGAGCAGTACTTC. This sequence encodes CASSVSPSGTYEQYF. The full variable domain, its missing parts supplied by reference TRBV9 and TRBJ2-7, is DSGVTQTPKHLITATGQRVTLRCSPRSGDLSVYWYQQSLDQGLQFLIQYYNGEERAKGNILERFSAQQFPDLHSELNLSSLELGDSALYFCASSVSPSGTYEQYFGPGTRLTVT.

This clone has only a few counts. The V and J genes are TRBV5-6 and TRBJ2-7, with no clear D. V was pared by 2 bases and J by 5 bases, with 5 bases between. From germline, CDR1 is SGHDT and CDR2 YYEEEE. The CDR3 extends over 11 amino acids. The DNA for the CDR3 is TGTGCCAGCAGCTTCGAGGACGAGCAGTACTTC. This sequence encodes CASSFEDEQYF. Variable domain in full (rest from reference TRBV5-6 and TRBJ2-7): DAGVTQSPTHLIKTRGQQVTLRCSPKSGHDTVSWYQQALGQGPQFIFQYYEEEERQRGNFPDRFSGHQFPNYSSELNVNALLLGDSALYLCASSFEDEQYFGPGTRLTVT.